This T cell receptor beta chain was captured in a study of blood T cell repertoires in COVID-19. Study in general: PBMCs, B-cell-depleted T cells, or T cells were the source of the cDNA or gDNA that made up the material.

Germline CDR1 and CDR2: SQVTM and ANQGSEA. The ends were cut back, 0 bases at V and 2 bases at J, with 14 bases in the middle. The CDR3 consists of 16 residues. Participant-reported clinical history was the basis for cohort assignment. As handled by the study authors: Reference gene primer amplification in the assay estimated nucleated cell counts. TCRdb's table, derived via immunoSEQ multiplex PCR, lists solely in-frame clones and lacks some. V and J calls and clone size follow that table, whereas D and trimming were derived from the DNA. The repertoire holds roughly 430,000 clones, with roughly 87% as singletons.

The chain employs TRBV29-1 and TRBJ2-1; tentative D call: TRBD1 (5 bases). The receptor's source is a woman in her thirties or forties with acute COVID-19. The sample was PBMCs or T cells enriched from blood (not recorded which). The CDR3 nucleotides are TGCAGCGTTGAAGAACAAGGGGTAAGGACCTACAATGAGCAGTTCTTC. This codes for CSVEEQGVRTYNEQFF.